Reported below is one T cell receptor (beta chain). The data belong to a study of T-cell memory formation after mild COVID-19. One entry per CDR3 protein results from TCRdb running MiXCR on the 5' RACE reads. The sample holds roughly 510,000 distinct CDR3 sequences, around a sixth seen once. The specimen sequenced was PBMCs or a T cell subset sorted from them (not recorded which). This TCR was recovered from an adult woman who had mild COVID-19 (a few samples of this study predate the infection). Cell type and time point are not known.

In DNA form, the CDR3 reads TGCGCCAGCAGCTTGGGGACTAGCGGGTCGGAGACCCAGTACTTC. It yields the protein CASSLGTSGSETQYF. V is TRBV5-1 and J is TRBJ2-5; 11 bases align to TRBD2. V shed 0 bases and J 5 bases; nucleotides not matched to a gene: 3. CDR1 is SGHRS and CDR2 is YFSETQ in the germline V gene. The CDR3 totals 15 residues. Together with reference TRBV5-1 and TRBJ2-5, the CDR3 gives the full variable domain: KAGVTQTPRYLIKTRGQQVTLSCSPISGHRSVSWYQQTPGQGLQFLFEYFSETQRNKGNFPGRFSGRQFSNSRSEMNVSTLELGDSALYLCASSLGTSGSETQYFGPGTRLLVL.